Detailed here is one T cell receptor (beta chain). The antigen remains unidentified. The entry originates in a study of shared clonotypes between healthy human individuals. CD45RO+ cells went into CD8 memory alongside CCR7-negative CD45RA+ TemRA cells. General study points: Despite large depth, sorted-subset datasets appeared incompletely sequenced. The sharing of roughly 5% of naive CD4 clonotypes was seen across a few donors. Larger richness was generally estimated for naive than memory subsets.

The table came from immunoSEQ multiplex PCR; TCRdb's copy has only in-frame clones and leaves some out. The data hold approximately 100,000 clones, with just over 65% observed a single time. The CDR3 is 12 amino acids. Germline V gives CDR1 MNHEY, CDR2 SVGAGI. Trimming stripped 5 bases from V and 3 bases from J, with 8 bases between. The TCR was taken from a woman under 40 in good health. The sample was memory CD8+ T cells sorted from blood. As for subset: CD45RO+ cells pooled with CCR7-negative TemRA cells. The rearrangement links TRBV6-5 to TRBJ2-7; D remains unclear. The CDR3 nucleotides read TGTGCCAGCAGTCGTGCCAGCTACGAGCAGTACTTC. Its translation is CASSRASYEQYF.